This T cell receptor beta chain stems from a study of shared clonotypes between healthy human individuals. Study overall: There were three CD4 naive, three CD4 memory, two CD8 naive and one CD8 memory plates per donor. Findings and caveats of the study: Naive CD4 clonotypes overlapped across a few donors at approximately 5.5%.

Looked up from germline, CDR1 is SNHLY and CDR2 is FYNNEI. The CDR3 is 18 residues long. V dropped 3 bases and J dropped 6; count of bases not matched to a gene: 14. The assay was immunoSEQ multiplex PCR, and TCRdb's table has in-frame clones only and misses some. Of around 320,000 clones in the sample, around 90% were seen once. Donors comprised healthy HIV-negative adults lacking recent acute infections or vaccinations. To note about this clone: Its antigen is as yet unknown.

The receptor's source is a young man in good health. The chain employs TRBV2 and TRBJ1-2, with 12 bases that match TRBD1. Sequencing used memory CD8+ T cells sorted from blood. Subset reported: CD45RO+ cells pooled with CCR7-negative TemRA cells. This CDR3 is CASSDGTGGYLTIHGYTF. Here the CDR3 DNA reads TGTGCCAGCAGTGATGGGACAGGGGGCTACCTAACTATTCATGGCTACACCTTC.